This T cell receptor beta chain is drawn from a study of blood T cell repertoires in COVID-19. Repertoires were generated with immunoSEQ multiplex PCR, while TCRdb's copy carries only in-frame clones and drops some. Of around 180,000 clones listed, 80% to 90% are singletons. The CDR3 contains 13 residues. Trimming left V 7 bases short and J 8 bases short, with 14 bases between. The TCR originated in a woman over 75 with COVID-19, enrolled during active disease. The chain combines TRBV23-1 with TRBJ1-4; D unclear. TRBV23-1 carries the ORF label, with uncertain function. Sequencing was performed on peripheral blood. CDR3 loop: CASNLGVKEKLFF. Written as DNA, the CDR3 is TGCGCCAGCAATCTCGGGGTTAAGGAAAAACTGTTTTTT.